The following is a TCR beta chain sequence with its context. The target antigen is unknown. This specimen belongs to a study of T cell responses to AZD1222 COVID-19 vaccine. On the study more broadly: Pooling of second doses given at about 4 or about 12 weeks was done.

CDR1 and CDR2 from the germline V gene are MGHRA and YSYEKL. This CDR3 is built from 18 residues. With 0 bases removed from V and 2 bases from J, the gap between germline ends came to 19 bases. Only in-frame clones appear in the TCRdb table, and some are missing; sequencing was by immunoSEQ multiplex PCR. The sample lists 130,000 or so clones; 85% to 90% were seen once. Study findings and constraints: Unmutated variant regions reportedly attract nearly half of all spike-specific TCRs. Repertoires in all cases were sampled only once the peak T cell response had passed.

This receptor was taken from an adult in good health. V is TRBV4-1 and J is TRBJ1-2, with D perhaps TRBD1 (6 bases). This specimen was peripheral blood, taken on day 0 of AZD1222 vaccination. The CDR3 spells CASSQDLPGAMGNYGYTF. CDR3 nucleotides: TGCGCCAGCAGCCAAGATTTACCGGGGGCTATGGGGAACTATGGCTACACCTTC.